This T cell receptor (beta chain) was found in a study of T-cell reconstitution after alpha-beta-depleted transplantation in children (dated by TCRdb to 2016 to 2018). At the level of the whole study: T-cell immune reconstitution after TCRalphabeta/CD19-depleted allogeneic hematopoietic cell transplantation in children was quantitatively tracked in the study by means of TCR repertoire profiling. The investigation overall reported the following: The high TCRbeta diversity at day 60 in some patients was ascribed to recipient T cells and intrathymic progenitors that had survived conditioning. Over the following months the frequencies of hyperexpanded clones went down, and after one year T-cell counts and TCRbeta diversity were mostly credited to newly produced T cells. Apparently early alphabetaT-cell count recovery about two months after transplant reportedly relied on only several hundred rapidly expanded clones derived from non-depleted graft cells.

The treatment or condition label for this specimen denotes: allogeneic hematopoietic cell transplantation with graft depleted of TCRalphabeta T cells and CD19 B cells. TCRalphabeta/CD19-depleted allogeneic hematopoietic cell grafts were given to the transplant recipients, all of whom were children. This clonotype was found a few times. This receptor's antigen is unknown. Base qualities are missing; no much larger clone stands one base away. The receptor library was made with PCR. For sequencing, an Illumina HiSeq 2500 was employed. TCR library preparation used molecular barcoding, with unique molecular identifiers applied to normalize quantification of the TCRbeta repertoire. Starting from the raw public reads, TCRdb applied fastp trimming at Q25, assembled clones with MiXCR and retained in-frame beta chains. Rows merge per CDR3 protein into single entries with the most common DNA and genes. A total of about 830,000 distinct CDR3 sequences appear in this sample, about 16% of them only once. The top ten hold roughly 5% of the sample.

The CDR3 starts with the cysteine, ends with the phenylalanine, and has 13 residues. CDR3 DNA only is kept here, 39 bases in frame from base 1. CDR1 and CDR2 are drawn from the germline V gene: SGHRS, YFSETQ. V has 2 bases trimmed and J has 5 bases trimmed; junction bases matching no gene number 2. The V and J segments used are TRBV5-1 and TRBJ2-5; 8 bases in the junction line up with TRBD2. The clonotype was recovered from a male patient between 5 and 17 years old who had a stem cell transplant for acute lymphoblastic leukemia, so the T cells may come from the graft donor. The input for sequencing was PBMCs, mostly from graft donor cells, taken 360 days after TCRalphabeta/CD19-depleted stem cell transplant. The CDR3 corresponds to CASSFGGVETQYF. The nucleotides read TGCGCCAGCAGCTTCGGGGGGGTTGAGACCCAGTACTTC.